The source of this T cell receptor beta chain is a study of shared clonotypes between healthy human individuals. Study summary: CD8 memory received one plate per donor, CD8 naive two, CD4 memory three and CD4 naive three. Study-level results: Relative to memory subsets, naive subsets generally showed larger estimated richness.

This was a deep-level run. Repertoires were generated with immunoSEQ multiplex PCR, while TCRdb's copy carries only in-frame clones and drops some. The repertoire holds 950,000 to 1,300,000 clones, with more than 60% as singletons. The CD4+ fraction was divided into a CD45RA+ naive subset and a CD45RA-negative memory subset. Remarks on this clone: Its antigen is not identified.

Germline CDR1 reads SGHRS; CDR2 reads YFSETQ. The CDR3 covers 16 residues. The J segment lost 2 bases and the V segment lost 0 bases, leaving 7 bases of the junction unmatched. The sequenced material came from memory CD4+ T cells sorted from blood. Subset here: CD45RA-negative fraction. The rearrangement joins TRBV5-1 to TRBJ2-5, with 7 positions matching TRBD1. The clonotype was recovered from a man aged 18 to 35 in good health. The CDR3 region is CASSLAGQRGQETQYF. The DNA of the CDR3 is TGCGCCAGCAGCTTGGCGGGACAGAGGGGACAAGAGACCCAGTACTTC.